This T cell receptor (beta chain) came from a study of shared clonotypes between healthy human individuals. Naive CD8 cells comprised CD45RO-negative, CCR7-positively selected cells, excluding terminally differentiated effector memory CD45RA+ cells. Study outcomes and limitations: Blood alone was sampled, and tissue repertoires likely differ. The genetic and exposure-history diversity represented was limited by few donors. A reduction in generation probabilities was seen for non-shared clonotypes relative to those shared by all four donors.

Authors' data handling: Filtering differed, since immunoSEQ gave only junction sequences and no quality scores. TCRdb keeps only in-frame clones here, not all; method: immunoSEQ multiplex PCR. V and J calls and clone size follow that table, whereas D and trimming were derived from the DNA. Counted here are millions of clones, approximately 94% occurring once; the ten biggest clones make up around 1.1%. This CDR3 contains 13 residues. V was pared by 1 base and J by 3 bases, with 9 bases between. Germline values: CDR1 SQVTM, CDR2 ANQGSEA. This clone showed up many times. As yet, its antigen is unknown. Other DNA sequences within the sample encode an identical CDR3.

The sequenced sample was naive CD8+ T cells sorted from blood. The chain joins TRBV29-1 to TRBJ1-1; D unresolved. This receptor was obtained from a man between 18 and 29 years old in good health. CDR3 sequence (DNA): TGCAGCGTTGAAGGGAGGGTGTACACTGAAGCTTTCTTT. Protein sequence: CSVEGRVYTEAFF.